Listed here are 4 T cell receptor beta chains from one sample, sequenced in a study of OX40 agonist ivuxolimab in advanced cancers. Sequenced by immunoSEQ multiplex PCR; TCRdb stores in-frame clones only, minus some. The sample holds approximately 60,000 clones, about 90% seen once. Specimen: CD4+ or CD8+ T cells sorted from blood, collected in a trial of the OX40 agonist ivuxolimab. Source of these receptors: an adult with an advanced solid tumor such as melanoma, head and neck, liver or kidney cancer.

The chain couples TRBV2 to TRBJ2-7, with D perhaps matching TRBD1 (6 bases). The CDR3 is 14 residues long. V lost 5 bases to trimming and J lost 5 bases, with 16 bases between them. The germline V gene has CDR1 SNHLY and CDR2 FYNNEI. The CDR3 sequence: CASSQTGLLHEQYF. CDR3 nucleotides: TGTGCCAGCAGTCAGACAGGACTCCTCCACGAGCAGTACTTC.

This clone appeared a single time. This chain joins TRBV28 and TRBJ1-5; possibly TRBD1 for D (6 bases). V shed 3 bases and J shed 2 bases, with 8 bases lying between them. From germline, CDR1 is MDHEN and CDR2 SYDVKM. The CDR3 totals 14 residues. CDR3 protein: CASSFGGRNQPQHF. For the CDR3, the DNA is TGTGCCAGCAGTTTTGGGGGCCGCAATCAGCCCCAGCATTTT.

This chain uses TRBV9 with TRBJ2-4; 8 bases are a match to TRBD2. The V gene's germline CDR1 is SGDLS and CDR2 YYNGEE. The V and J ends lost 0 bases and 4 bases, in that order; junction bases with no gene match: 6. CDR3 length: 16 amino acids. CDR3 DNA: TGTGCCAGCAGCGTAGCGGCGGGAGGCTCAAAAAACATTCAGTACTTC. This sequence encodes CASSVAAGGSKNIQYF.

The gene calls are TRBV5-1 and TRBJ2-3; D remains unclear. V gave up 4 bases and J gave up 2 bases, with 8 bases separating them. CDR1 is SGHRS and CDR2 is YFSETQ in the germline V gene. There are 13 residues in the CDR3. CDR3 loop: CASSRSITDTQYF. The CDR3 DNA reads TGCGCCAGCAGCCGCAGTATCACAGATACGCAGTATTTT.